This passage covers 21 T cell receptor beta chains from one sample sequenced in a study of T-cell reconstitution after alpha-beta-depleted transplantation in children. Unique molecular identifiers featured in how the TCRbeta library was prepared. Each CDR3 protein gets one entry after TCRdb re-called the PCR reads with MiXCR. Among about 610,000 distinct CDR3 sequences listed, 10% to 13% were seen once. The specimen comprised PBMCs from the stem cell graft donor, sampled from the stem cell graft. The receptors come from a human donor who donated a stem cell graft to a child with acute myeloid leukemia.

This clonotype was seen many times. The chain is built from TRBV9 and TRBJ2-1; the match to TRBD2 covers 7 bases. The V gene's germline CDR1 is SGDLS and CDR2 YYNGEE. Trimming cost V 0 bases and J 4 bases; bases outside gene matches: 10. This CDR3 spans 17 amino acids. DNA for the CDR3: TGTGCCAGCAGCGTAGCGGTGGGGCTAGCGGCTTACAATGAGCAGTTCTTC. Protein product: CASSVAVGLAAYNEQFF.

This chain uses TRBV19 with TRBJ1-6, with a possible D match to TRBD1 (5 bases). CDR3 size: 14 residues. Per the germline V gene, CDR1 is LNHDA and CDR2 is SQIVND (reference sequence). V was shortened by 6 bases and J by 7 bases, with 13 bases between the two germline ends. CDR3 nucleotide sequence: TGTGCCAGTAGAAGAGGGGCGATGAATTCACCCCTCCACTTT. Protein sequence: CASRRGAMNSPLHF.

The chain employs TRBV12-3 or TRBV12-4 and TRBJ1-5; perhaps TRBD1 as D (6 bases). This CDR3 contains 16 residues. V was cut by 2 bases and J by 1 base, with 12 bases left in between. CDR3 DNA sequence: TGTGCCAGCAGTTTATGGGGGGCTGAGAGCAATCAGCCCCAGCATTTT. The encoded protein is CASSLWGAESNQPQHF.

The V call is TRBV5-1, the J call TRBJ2-7; 9 nucleotides match TRBD1. The trim removed 5 bases at V and 5 bases at J, leaving 14 bases unmatched. Germline CDR1 is SGHRS and CDR2 is YFSETQ. This CDR3 comprises 16 residues. CDR3 residues: CASSFTTGTGTNEQYF. The CDR3 DNA follows: TGCGCCAGCAGTTTCACCACCGGGACAGGGACCAACGAGCAGTACTTC.

This clonotype was seen many times. The chain employs TRBV29-1 and TRBJ2-4; TRBD1 matches 9 bases. The germline gives CDR1 SQVTM, CDR2 ANQGSEA. The CDR3 totals 12 residues. V lost 6 bases and J lost 7; bases outside the gene matches: 4. CDR3 bases: TGCAGCGTAGCCGGGACAGGGAACATTCAGTACTTC. Amino acids: CSVAGTGNIQYF.

This clonotype came up a few times. This chain uses TRBV7-3 with TRBJ1-1, with D perhaps matching TRBD1 (6 bases). Germline V gene lookup returns CDR1 SGHTA and CDR2 FQGTGA. The CDR3 runs to 14 residues. Deletions cut 5 bases from V and 1 base from J, with 11 bases between. The CDR3 sequence: CASSDGGANTEAFF. The CDR3 DNA is TGTGCCAGCAGCGACGGGGGGGCGAACACTGAAGCTTTCTTT.

This chain uses TRBV3-1 with TRBJ1-5, with D uncertain. The ends were cut back, 0 bases at V and 7 bases at J, with 4 bases in the middle. The CDR3 sequence is 12 residues long. Germline V gene lookup returns CDR1 LGHDT and CDR2 YNNKEL (reference sequence). CDR3 sequence reads: CASSQDKQPQHF. For the CDR3, the DNA is TGTGCCAGCAGCCAAGACAAACAGCCCCAGCATTTT.

This clonotype was recorded many times. The chain combines TRBV9 with TRBJ1-1; D is possibly TRBD1 (5 bases). The V and J ends lost 3 bases and 4 bases respectively, with 16 bases between them. The CDR3 consists of 15 residues. Germline V gene data show CDR1 as SGDLS and CDR2 as YYNGEE. The CDR3 spells CASSASGGVGTEAFF. Written as DNA, the CDR3 is TGTGCCAGCAGCGCGAGTGGGGGGGTGGGCACTGAAGCTTTCTTT.

This clonotype has ten or more counts. The chain employs TRBV11-2 and TRBJ2-1; 12 bases map to TRBD2. J gave up 2 bases and V 1 base, and 3 bases lay outside the gene matches. The CDR3 extends over 17 amino acids. The germline V gene has CDR1 SGHAT and CDR2 FQNNGV. This CDR3 is CASSLGGLAGPYNEQFF. CDR3 DNA sequence: TGTGCCAGCAGCTTAGGGGGACTAGCGGGCCCCTACAATGAGCAGTTCTTC. The whole variable domain, remainder taken from reference TRBV11-2 and TRBJ2-1, is EAGVAQSPRYKIIEKRQSVAFWCNPISGHATLYWYQQILGQGPKLLIQFQNNGVVDDSQLPKDRFSAERLKGVDSTLKIQPAKLEDSAVYLCASSLGGLAGPYNEQFFGPGTRLTVL.

This clonotype was counted many times. This chain links TRBV4-3 with TRBJ2-1; the D is unclear. The CDR3 contains 13 residues. V lost 5 bases to trimming and J lost 4 bases, with 9 bases between them. CDR1 is LGHNA and CDR2 is YSLEER in the germline V gene. The CDR3 bases are TGCGCCAGCAGCGACGGGCAGTACAATGAGCAGTTCTTC. It encodes CASSDGQYNEQFF.

This clonotype was seen a handful of times. The gene calls are TRBV20-1 and TRBJ2-1, with D hard to call. Trimming took off 0 bases at V and 8 bases at J, with 14 bases between the two ends. Germline V CDR1 and CDR2: DFQATT, SNEGSKA (reference sequence). The CDR3 has 14 amino acids. CDR3 in amino acids: CSARETLVRDEQFF. In nucleotides, the CDR3 is TGCAGTGCTAGAGAGACTCTCGTCCGGGATGAGCAGTTCTTC.

The chain joins TRBV6-6 to TRBJ2-7, with a possible D match to TRBD1 (5 bases). The DNA end is more similar to TRBJ2-5, so the J call may be wrong. CDR1 is MNHNY, CDR2 SVGAGI, per germline (reference sequence). The CDR3 spans 11 residues. This CDR3 reads CASTLDKTQYF. The CDR3 nucleotides read TGTGCCAGCACCTTGGACAAGACCCAGTACTTC.

This clonotype was counted at least ten times. The chain recombines TRBV7-2 with TRBJ2-1, with 8 bases identical to TRBD2. Trimming removed 4 bases from V and 2 bases from J; junction bases left unmatched: 13. This CDR3 contains 18 residues. Germline-derived CDR1 and CDR2 are SGHTA and FQGNSA. CDR3 amino acids: CASSSPKELAGPYNEQFF. Here the CDR3 DNA reads TGTGCCAGCAGCTCCCCCAAAGAGTTAGCGGGACCCTACAATGAGCAGTTCTTC.

This clonotype was counted only a few times. The rearrangement links TRBV28 to TRBJ2-7, with a possible D match to TRBD2 (5 bases). The germline V gene encodes CDR1 MDHEN and CDR2 SYDVKM. Trimming left V 8 bases short and J 7 bases short, with 18 bases between. The CDR3 is 13 residues long. CDR3 sequence: CASPAPLSGEQYF. The CDR3 coding sequence is TGTGCCAGCCCCGCTCCTCTGTCGGGAGAGCAGTACTTC.

This clonotype occurred a few times. V is TRBV7-2 and J is TRBJ2-7, with D maybe TRBD2 (6 bases). CDR1 is SGHTA and CDR2 is FQGNSA in the germline V gene. The CDR3 covers 14 residues. V dropped 7 bases and J dropped 2 bases, with 15 bases sitting between them. This CDR3 reads CASNKRADAYEQYF. CDR3 sequence (DNA): TGTGCCAGCAATAAGCGGGCCGACGCCTACGAGCAGTACTTC.

This chain links TRBV6-2 or TRBV6-3 with TRBJ2-5; 8 positions match TRBD2. The V gene end was trimmed by 5 bases and the J gene end by 5 bases; junction bases not matched to a gene: 10. Germline loops: CDR1 MNHEY, CDR2 SVGEGT. The CDR3 is 15 amino acids. In DNA form, the CDR3 reads TGTGCCAGCAGTCCGCAACTAGCGGTCTTGGAGACCCAGTACTTC. Its translation is CASSPQLAVLETQYF.

This chain links TRBV5-1 with TRBJ2-3; 9 bases match TRBD2. Germline V CDR1 and CDR2: SGHRS, YFSETQ. The CDR3 covers 15 residues. V lost 0 bases, J lost 6 bases, and 5 bases stayed unmatched. CDR3 loop: CASSLDGGRADTQYF. The CDR3 DNA is TGCGCCAGCAGCTTGGATGGCGGGAGGGCCGATACGCAGTATTTT.

This clonotype was recorded a few times. The germline gene is not matched at one end of the junction; a read error may be the cause. V usage is TRBV20-1 and J usage is TRBJ1-4; maybe TRBD1 (6 bases). The length of the CDR3 is 13 residues. Per germline, CDR1 DFQATT and CDR2 SNEGSKA (reference sequence). CDR3 protein: CSARWGAKEKLFF. The CDR3 coding sequence is TGCAGTGCTAGATGGGGGGCTAAGGAAAAACTGTTTTTT.

This clonotype was detected only a few times. CDR3 sequence: CASSEAGGRAFF. The CDR3 region has the DNA TGTGCCAGCAGTGAAGCTGGGGGGAGGGCTTTCTTT. The rearrangement links TRBV6-1 to TRBJ1-1, with D perhaps matching TRBD1 (5 bases). Germline assignment: CDR1 MNHNS and CDR2 SASEGT. This CDR3 has 12 residues. Trimming removed 0 bases from V and 11 bases from J, with 10 bases in between.

The chain combines TRBV20-1 with TRBJ2-7; D perhaps matches TRBD1 (6 bases). The ends were cut back, 3 bases at V and 6 bases at J, with 18 bases in the middle. Germline V CDR1 and CDR2: DFQATT, SNEGSKA (reference sequence). CDR3 length: 14 amino acids. DNA for the CDR3: TGCAGTGCTAGCCGGGCAGGGGTGTTCTCCGAGCAGTACTTC. Its translation: CSASRAGVFSEQYF.

This rearrangement joins TRBV9 to TRBJ2-7; 13 bases agree with TRBD2. V shed 3 bases and J 5 bases; nucleotides not matched to a gene: 5. The CDR3 loop spans 15 amino acids. Looked up from germline, CDR1 is SGDLS and CDR2 is YYNGEE. The CDR3 DNA reads as TGTGCCAGCAGCGCCGGGACTAGCGGGATCCACGAGCAGTACTTC. Translating it yields CASSAGTSGIHEQYF.